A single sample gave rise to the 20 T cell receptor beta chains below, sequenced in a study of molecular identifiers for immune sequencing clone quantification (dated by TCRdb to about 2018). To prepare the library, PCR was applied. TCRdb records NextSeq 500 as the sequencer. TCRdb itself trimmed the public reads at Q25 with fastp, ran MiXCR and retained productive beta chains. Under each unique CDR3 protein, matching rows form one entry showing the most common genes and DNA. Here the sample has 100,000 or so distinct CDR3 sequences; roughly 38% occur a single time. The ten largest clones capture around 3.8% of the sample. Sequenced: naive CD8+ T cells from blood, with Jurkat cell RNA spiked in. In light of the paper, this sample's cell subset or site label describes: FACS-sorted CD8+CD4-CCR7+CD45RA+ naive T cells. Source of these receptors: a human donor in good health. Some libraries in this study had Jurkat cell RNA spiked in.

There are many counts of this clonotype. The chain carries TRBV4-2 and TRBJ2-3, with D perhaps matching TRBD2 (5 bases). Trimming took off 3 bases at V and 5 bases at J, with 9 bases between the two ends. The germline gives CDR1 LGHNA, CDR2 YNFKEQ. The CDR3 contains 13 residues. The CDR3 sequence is CASSQGRQDTQYF. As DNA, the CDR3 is TGTGCCAGCAGCCAGGGGAGACAAGATACGCAGTATTTT.

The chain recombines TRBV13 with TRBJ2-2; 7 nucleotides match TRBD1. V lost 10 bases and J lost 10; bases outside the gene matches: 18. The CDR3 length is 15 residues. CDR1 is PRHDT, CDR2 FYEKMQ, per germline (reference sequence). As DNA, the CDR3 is TGTGCCACCACGTTTCGGACAGGCGATATAGTGGAGCTGTTTTTT. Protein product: CATTFRTGDIVELFF.

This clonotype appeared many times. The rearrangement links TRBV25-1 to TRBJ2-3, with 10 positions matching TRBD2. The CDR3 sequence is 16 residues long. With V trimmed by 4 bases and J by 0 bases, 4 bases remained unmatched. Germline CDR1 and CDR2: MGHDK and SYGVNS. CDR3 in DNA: TGTGCCAGCAGTGCCCTTAGCGGGAGGAGCACAGATACGCAGTATTTT. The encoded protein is CASSALSGRSTDTQYF.

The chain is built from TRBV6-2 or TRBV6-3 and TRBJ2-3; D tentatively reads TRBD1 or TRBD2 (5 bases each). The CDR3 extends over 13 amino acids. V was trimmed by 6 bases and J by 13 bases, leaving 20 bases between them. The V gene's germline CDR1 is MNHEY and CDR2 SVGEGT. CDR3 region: CASSPPGASAEYF. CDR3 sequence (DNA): TGTGCCAGCAGCCCTCCCGGGGCGTCCGCTGAGTATTTT.

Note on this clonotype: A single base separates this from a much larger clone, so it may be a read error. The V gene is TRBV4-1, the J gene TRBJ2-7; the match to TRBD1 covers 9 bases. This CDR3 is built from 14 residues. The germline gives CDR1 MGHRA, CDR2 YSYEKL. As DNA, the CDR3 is TGCGCCAGCAGCCATACACAGGGGGCGCGGGAGCAGCACTTC. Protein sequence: CASSHTQGAREQHF.

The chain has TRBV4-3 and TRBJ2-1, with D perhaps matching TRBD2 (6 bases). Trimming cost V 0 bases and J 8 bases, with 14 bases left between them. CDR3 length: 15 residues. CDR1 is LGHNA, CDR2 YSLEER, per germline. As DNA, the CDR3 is TGCGCCAGCAGCCAAGAGGTCAGGGAGGAAGATGAGCAGTTCTTC. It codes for CASSQEVREEDEQFF.

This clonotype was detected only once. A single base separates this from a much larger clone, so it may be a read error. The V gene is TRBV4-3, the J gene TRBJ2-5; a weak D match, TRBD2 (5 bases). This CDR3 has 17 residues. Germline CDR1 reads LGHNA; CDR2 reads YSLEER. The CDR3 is CASSPSGERASKENQYF. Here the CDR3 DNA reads TGCGCCAGCAGCCCCAGCGGAGAAAGGGCATCGAAAGAGAACCAGTACTTC.

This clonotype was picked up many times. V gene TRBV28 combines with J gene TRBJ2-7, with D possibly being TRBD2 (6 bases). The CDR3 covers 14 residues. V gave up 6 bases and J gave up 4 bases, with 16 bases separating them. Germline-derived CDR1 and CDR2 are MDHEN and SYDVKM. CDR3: CASSLGGDGYEQYF. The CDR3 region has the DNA TGTGCCAGCAGCCTGGGCGGGGATGGGTACGAGCAGTACTTC.

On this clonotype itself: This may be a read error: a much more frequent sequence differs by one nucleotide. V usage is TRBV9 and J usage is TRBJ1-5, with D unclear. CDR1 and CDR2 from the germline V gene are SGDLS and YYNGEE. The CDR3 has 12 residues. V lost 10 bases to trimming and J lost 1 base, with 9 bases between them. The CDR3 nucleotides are TGTGCCGGCGGCGGCAGCAATCAGCCCCAGCATTTT. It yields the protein CAGGGSNQPQHF.

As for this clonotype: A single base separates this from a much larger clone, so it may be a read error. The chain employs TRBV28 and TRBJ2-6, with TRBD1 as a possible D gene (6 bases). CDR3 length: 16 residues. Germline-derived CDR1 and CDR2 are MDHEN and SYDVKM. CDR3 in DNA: TGTGCCAGCAGTTTATGGGACAGCTCTGGGGCCGACGTCCTGACTTTC. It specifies CASSLWDSSGADVLTF. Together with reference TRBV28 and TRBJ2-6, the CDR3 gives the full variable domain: DVKVTQSSRYLVKRTGEKVFLECVQDMDHENMFWYRQDPGLGLRLIYFSYDVKMKEKGDIPEGYSVSREKKERFSLILESASTNQTSMYLCASSLWDSSGADVLTFGAGSRLTVL.

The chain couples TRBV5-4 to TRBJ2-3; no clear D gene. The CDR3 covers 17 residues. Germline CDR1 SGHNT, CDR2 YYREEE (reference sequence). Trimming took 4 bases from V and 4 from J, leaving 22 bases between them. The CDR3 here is CASSPAWPPGPPDTQYF. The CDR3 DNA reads TGTGCCAGCAGCCCCGCTTGGCCGCCGGGCCCCCCAGATACGCAGTATTTT.

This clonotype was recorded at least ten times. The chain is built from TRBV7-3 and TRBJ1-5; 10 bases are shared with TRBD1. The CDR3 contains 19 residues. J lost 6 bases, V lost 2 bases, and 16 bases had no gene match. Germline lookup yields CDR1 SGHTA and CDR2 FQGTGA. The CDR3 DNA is TGTGCCAGCAGCTTAGACCGCGTGACGGGACAGGGGTATAGTCAGCCCCAGCATTTT. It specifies CASSLDRVTGQGYSQPQHF.

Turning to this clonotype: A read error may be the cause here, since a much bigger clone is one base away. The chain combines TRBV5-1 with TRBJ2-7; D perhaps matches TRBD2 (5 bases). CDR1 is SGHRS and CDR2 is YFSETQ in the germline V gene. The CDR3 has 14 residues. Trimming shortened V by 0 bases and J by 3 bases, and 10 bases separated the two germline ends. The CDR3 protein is CASSLGGADYEQYF. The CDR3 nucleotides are TGCGCCAGCAGCTTGGGGGGAGCTGACTACGAGCAGTACTTC. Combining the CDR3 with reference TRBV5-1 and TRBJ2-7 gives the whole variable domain KAGVTQTPRYLIKTRGQQVTLSCSPISGHRSVSWYQQTPGQGLQFLFEYFSETQRNKGNFPGRFSGRQFSNSRSEMNVSTLELGDSALYLCASSLGGADYEQYFGPGTRLTVT.

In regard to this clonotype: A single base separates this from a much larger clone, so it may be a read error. The CDR3 loop is CASSLAGAPNTGELYF. DNA of the CDR3: TGCGCCAGCAGCCTGGCAGGGGCCCCTAACACCGGGGAGCTGTATTTT. The V and J genes are TRBV4-1 and TRBJ2-2, with D maybe TRBD1 (6 bases). Germline loops: CDR1 MGHRA, CDR2 YSYEKL. The CDR3 sequence is 16 residues long.

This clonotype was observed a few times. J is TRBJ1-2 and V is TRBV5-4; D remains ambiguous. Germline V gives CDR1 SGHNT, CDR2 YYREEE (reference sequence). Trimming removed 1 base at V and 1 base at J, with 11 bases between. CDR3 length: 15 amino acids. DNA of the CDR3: TGTGCCAGCAGCTTGTCACAAGGATTTAACTATGGCTACACCTTC. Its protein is CASSLSQGFNYGYTF.

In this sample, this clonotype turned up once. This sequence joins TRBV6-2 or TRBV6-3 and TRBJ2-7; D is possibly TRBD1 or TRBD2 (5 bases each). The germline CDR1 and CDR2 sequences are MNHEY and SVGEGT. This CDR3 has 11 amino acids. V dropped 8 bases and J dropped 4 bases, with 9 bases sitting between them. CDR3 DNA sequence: TGTGCCAGCGACAGCGGTTACGAGCAGTACTTC. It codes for CASDSGYEQYF.

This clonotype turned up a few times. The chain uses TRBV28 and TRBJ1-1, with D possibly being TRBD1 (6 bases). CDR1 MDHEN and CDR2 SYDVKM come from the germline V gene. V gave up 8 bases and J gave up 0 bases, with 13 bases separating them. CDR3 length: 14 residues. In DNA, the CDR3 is TGTGCCAGCGGTCCGGGACACTTGAACACTGAAGCTTTCTTT. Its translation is CASGPGHLNTEAFF.

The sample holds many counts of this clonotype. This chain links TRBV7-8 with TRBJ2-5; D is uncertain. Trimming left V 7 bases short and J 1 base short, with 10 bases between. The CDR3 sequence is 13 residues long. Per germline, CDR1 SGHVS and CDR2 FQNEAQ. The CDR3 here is CASIRSTQETQYF. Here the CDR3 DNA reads TGTGCCAGCATTAGAAGTACCCAAGAGACCCAGTACTTC.

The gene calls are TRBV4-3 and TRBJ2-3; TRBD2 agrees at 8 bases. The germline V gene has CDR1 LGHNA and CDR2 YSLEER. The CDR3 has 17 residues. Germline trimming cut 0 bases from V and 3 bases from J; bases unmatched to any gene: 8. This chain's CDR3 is CASSQDRVGRVTDTQYF. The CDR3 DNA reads TGCGCCAGCAGCCAAGATCGGGTCGGGAGGGTAACAGATACGCAGTATTTT.

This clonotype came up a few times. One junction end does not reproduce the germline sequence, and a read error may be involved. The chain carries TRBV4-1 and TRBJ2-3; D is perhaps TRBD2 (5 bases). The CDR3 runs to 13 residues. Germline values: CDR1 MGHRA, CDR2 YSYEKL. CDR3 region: CASSPAATATQYF. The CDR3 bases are TGCGCCAGCAGCCCAGCGGCCACAGCTACGCAGTATTTT.